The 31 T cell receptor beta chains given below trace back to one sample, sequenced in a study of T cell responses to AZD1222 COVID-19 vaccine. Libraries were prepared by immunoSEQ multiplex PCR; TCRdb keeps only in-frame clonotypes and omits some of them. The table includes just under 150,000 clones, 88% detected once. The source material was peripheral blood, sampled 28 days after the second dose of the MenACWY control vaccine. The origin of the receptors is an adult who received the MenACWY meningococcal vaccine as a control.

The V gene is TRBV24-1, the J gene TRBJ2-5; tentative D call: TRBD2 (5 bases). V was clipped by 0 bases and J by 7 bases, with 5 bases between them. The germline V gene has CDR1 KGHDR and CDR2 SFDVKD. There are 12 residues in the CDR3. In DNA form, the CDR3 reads TGTGCCACCAGTGATTTGCGGGGGACCCAGTACTTC. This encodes CATSDLRGTQYF.

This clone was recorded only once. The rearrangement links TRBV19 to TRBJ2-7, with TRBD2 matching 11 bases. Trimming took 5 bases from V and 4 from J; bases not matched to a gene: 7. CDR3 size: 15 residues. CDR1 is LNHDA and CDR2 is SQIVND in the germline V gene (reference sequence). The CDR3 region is CASSAIAGGPYEQYF. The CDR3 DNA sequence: TGTGCCAGTAGTGCAATAGCGGGAGGGCCTTACGAGCAGTACTTC.

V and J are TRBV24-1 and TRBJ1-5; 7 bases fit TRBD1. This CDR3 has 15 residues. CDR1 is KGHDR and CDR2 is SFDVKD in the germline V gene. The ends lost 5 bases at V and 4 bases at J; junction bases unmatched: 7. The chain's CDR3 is CATSGGTDKNQPQHF. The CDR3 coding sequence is TGTGCCACCAGTGGTGGGACAGACAAAAATCAGCCCCAGCATTTT.

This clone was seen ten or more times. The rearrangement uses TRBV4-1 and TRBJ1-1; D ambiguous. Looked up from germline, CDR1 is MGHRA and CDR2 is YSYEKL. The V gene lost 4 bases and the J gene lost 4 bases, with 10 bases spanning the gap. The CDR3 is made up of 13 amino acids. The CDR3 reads CASSPHGVTEAFF. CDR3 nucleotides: TGCGCCAGCAGCCCACACGGGGTCACTGAAGCTTTCTTT.

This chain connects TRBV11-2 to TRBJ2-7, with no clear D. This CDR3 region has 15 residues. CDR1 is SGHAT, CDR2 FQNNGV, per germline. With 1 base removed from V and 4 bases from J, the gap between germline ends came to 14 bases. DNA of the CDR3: TGTGCCAGCAGCTTAGGGGCAGGTGAAGGGTACGAGCAGTACTTC. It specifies CASSLGAGEGYEQYF.

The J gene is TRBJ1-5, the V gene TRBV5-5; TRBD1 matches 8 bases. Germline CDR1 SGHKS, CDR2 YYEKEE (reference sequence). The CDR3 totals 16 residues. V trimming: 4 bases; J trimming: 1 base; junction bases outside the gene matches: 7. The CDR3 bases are TGTGCCAGCAGCAAGGACAGGGTTGTAAGCAATCAGCCCCAGCATTTT. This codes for CASSKDRVVSNQPQHF.

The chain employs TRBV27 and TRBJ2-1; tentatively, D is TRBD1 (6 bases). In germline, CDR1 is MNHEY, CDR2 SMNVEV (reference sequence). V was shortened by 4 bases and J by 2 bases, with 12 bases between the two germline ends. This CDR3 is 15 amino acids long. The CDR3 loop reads CASSSGASAYNEQFF. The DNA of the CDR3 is TGTGCCAGCAGTTCAGGGGCGTCGGCCTACAATGAGCAGTTCTTC.

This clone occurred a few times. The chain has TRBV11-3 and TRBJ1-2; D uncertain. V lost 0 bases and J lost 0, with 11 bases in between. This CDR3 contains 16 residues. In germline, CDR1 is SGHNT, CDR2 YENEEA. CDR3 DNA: TGTGCCAGCAGCTTAGAAGGGCGGAACGCTAACTATGGCTACACCTTC. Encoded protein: CASSLEGRNANYGYTF.

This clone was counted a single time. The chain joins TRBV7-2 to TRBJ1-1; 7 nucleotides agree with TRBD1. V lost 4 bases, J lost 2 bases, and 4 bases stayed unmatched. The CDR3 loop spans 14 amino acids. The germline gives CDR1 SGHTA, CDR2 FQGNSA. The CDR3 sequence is CASSSTGANTEAFF. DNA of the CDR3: TGTGCCAGCAGCTCCACAGGGGCTAACACTGAAGCTTTCTTT.

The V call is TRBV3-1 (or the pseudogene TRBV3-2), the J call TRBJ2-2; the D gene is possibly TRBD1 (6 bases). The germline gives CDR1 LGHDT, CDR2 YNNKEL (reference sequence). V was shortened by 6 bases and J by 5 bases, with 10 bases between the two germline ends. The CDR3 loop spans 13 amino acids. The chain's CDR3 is CASSRRGTGELFF. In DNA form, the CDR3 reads TGTGCCAGCAGTCGCAGGGGAACCGGGGAGCTGTTTTTT.

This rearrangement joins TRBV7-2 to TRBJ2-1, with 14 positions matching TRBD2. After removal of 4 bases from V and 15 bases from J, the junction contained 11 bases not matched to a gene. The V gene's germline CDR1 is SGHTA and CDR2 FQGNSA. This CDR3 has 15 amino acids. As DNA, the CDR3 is TGTGCCAGCAGCTCAGTAGGACTAGCGGGGGGCCCTCCGTTCTTC. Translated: CASSSVGLAGGPPFF.

The CDR3 DNA follows: TGTGCCAGTAGTATAGATGAGCGGACGACTAGCACAGATACGCAGTATTTT. Translating gives CASSIDERTTSTDTQYF. The chain couples TRBV19 to TRBJ2-3, with a possible D match to TRBD2 (5 bases). Germline-derived CDR1 and CDR2 are LNHDA and SQIVND (reference sequence). Trimming took off 0 bases at V and 0 bases at J, with 13 bases between the two ends. The CDR3 has 17 amino acids. Looking up the rest from reference TRBV19 and TRBJ2-3 gives the full variable domain: DGGITQSPKYLFRKEGQNVTLSCEQNLNHDAMYWYRQDPGQGLRLIYYSQIVNDFQKGDIAEGYSVSREKKESFPLTVTSAQKNPTAFYLCASSIDERTTSTDTQYFGPGTRLTVL.

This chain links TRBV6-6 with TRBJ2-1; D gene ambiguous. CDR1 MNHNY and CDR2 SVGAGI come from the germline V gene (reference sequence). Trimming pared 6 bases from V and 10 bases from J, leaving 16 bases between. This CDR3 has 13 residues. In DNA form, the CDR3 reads TGTGCCAGCAGCCCAAGTTATACACCGGAGCAGTTCTTC. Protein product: CASSPSYTPEQFF.

CDR3 protein: CASSLGSNAANVLTF. The CDR3 nucleotides read TGTGCCAGCAGCTTAGGATCTAACGCGGCCAACGTCCTGACTTTC. J is TRBJ2-6 and V is TRBV7-6; D ambiguous. The CDR3 runs 15 residues. CDR1 SGHVS and CDR2 FNYEAQ come from the germline V gene. V was shortened by 1 base and J by 6 bases, with 10 bases between the two germline ends.

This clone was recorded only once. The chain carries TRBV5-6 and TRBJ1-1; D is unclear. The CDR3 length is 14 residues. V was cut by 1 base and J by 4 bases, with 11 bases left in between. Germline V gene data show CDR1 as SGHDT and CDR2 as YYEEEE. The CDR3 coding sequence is TGTGCCAGCAGCTTGTCGGCAGTCTTCACTGAAGCTTTCTTT. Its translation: CASSLSAVFTEAFF.

The CDR3 protein is CATSRAGQLAFPNTEAFF. The CDR3 DNA follows: TGTGCCACCAGCAGAGCCGGACAGCTAGCTTTTCCGAACACTGAAGCTTTCTTT. The chain recombines TRBV15 with TRBJ1-1, with D maybe TRBD1 (6 bases). Trimming took 1 base from V and 1 from J, leaving 19 bases between them. Germline V lookup: CDR1 LNHNV, CDR2 YYDKDF (reference sequence). This CDR3 comprises 18 residues.

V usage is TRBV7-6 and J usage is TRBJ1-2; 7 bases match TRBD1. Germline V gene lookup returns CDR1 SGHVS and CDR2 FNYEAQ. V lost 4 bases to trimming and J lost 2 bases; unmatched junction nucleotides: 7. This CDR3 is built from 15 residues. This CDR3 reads CASSSARGGNYGYTF. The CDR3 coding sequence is TGTGCCAGCAGCTCCGCCAGGGGGGGGAACTATGGCTACACCTTC.

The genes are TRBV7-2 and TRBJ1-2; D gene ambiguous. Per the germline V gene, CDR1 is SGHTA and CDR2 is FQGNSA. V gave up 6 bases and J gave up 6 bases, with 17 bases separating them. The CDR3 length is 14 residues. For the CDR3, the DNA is TGTGCCAGCAGTAAGCCCCCCCTAGGGAATGGCTACACCTTC. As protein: CASSKPPLGNGYTF.

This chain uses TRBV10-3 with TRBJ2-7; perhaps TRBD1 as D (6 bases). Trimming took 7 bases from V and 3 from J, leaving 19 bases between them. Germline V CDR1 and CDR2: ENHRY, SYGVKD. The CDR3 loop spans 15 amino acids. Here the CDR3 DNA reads TGTGCCATCACCCGGTCTGGGGGCACTAACTACGAGCAGTACTTC. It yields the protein CAITRSGGTNYEQYF.

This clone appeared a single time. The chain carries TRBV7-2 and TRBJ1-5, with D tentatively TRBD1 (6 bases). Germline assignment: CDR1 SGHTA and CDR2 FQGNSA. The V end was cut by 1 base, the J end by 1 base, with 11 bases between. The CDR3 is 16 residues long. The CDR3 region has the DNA TGTGCCAGCAGCTTAGGGGCAGGGGAGAGCAATCAGCCCCAGCATTTT. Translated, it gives CASSLGAGESNQPQHF. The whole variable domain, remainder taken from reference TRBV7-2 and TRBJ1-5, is GAGVSQSPSNKVTEKGKDVELRCDPISGHTALYWYRQSLGQGLEFLIYFQGNSAPDKSGLPSDRFSAERTGGSVSTLTIQRTQQEDSAVYLCASSLGAGESNQPQHFGDGTRLSIL.

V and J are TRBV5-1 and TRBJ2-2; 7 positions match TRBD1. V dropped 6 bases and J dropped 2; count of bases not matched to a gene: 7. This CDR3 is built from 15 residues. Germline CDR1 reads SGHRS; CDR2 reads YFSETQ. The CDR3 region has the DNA TGCGCCAGCAACTCCGGGACAGCTAACACCGGGGAGCTGTTTTTT. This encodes CASNSGTANTGELFF.

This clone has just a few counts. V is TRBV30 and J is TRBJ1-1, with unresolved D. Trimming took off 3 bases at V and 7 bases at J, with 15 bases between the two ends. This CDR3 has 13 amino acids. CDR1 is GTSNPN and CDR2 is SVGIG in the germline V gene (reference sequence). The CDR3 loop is CAWSTSNTLEAFF. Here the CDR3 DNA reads TGTGCCTGGAGCACGTCTAACACACTTGAAGCTTTCTTT.

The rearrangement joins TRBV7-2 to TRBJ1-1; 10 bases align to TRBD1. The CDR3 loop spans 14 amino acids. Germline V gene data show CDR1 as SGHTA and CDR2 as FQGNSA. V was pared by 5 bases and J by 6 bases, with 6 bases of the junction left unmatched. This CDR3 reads CASSIGQGDSEAFF. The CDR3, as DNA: TGTGCCAGCAGCATAGGACAGGGGGATTCTGAAGCTTTCTTT.

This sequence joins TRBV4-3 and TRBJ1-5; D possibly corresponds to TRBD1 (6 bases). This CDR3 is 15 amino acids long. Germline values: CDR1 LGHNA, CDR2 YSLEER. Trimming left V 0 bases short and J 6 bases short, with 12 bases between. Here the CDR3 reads CASSQDEGGSQPQHF. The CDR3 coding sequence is TGCGCCAGCAGCCAAGATGAAGGGGGAAGTCAGCCCCAGCATTTT.

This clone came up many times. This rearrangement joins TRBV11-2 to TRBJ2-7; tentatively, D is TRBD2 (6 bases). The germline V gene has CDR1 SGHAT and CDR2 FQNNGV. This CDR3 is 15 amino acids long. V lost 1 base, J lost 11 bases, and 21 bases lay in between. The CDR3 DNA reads TGTGCCAGCAGCTTAGCGAGTGGGGGACTTTACGGGAAGTACTTC. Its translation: CASSLASGGLYGKYF.

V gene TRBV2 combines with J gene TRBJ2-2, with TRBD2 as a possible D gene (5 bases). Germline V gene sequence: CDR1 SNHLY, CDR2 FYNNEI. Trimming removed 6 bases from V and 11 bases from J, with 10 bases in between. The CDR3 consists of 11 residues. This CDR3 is CASSMTGELFF. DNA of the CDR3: TGTGCCAGCAGCATGACGGGAGAGCTGTTTTTT. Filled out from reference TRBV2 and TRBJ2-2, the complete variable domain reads EPEVTQTPSHQVTQMGQEVILRCVPISNHLYFYWYRQILGQKVEFLVSFYNNEISEKSEIFDDQFSVERPDGSNFTLKIRSTKLEDSAMYFCASSMTGELFFGEGSRLTVL.

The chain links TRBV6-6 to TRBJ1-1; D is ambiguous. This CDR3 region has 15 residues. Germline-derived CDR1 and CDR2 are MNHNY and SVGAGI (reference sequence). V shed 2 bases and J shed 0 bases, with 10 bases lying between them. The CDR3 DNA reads TGTGCCAGCAGTTACGTGGAGACCTTGAACACTGAAGCTTTCTTT. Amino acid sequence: CASSYVETLNTEAFF.

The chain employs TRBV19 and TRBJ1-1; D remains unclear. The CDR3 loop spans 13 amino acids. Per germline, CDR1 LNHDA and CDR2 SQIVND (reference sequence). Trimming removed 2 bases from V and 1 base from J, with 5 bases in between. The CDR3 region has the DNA TGTGCCAGTAGTATATATAAGAACACTGAAGCTTTCTTT. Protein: CASSIYKNTEAFF.

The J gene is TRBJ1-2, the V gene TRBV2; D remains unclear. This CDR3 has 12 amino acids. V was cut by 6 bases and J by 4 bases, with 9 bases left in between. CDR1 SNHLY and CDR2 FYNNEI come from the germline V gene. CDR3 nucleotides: TGTGCCAGCAGCCCGTTACCCTATGGCTACACCTTC. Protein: CASSPLPYGYTF.

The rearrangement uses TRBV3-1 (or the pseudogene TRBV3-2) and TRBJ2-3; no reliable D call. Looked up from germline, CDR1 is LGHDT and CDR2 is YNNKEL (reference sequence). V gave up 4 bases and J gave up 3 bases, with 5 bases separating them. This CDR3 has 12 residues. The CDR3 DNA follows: TGTGCCAGCAGCCGTTGGACAGATACGCAGTATTTT. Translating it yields CASSRWTDTQYF.

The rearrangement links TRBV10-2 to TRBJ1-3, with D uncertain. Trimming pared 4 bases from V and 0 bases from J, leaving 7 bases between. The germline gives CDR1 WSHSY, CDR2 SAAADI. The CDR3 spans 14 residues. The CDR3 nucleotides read TGCGCCAGCAGTGTGGGTTCCTCTGGAAACACCATATATTTT. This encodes CASSVGSSGNTIYF.